This TCR beta chain was sequenced during a study of molecular identifiers for immune sequencing clone quantification. Points from the study as a whole: Clones above 20 RNA copies held over 98% of effector molecules, under 1% in naive cells.

This clonotype was counted ten times or more. Its antigen is still unknown. MiXCR, applied by TCRdb to the PCR reads, yields one record per CDR3 protein. The sample holds approximately 670,000 distinct CDR3 sequences; about 20% are singletons and the top ten take 0.7% to 1%. Deletions cut 4 bases from V and 0 bases from J, with 8 bases between. CDR3 length equals 13 residues. Germline-derived CDR1 and CDR2 are SGHNT and YYREEE (reference sequence). The naive CD8 libraries originated from between roughly 17,000 and 1,000,000 sorted cells and drew on 10%, 30% or 50% RNA. Researchers sorted naive CD8 T cells as cells that were CD8+CD4-CCR7+CD45RA+.

The sample consisted of naive CD8+ T cells from blood, with Jurkat cell RNA spiked in. As to subset: FACS-sorted CD8+CD4-CCR7+CD45RA+ naive T cells. This receptor was taken from a human donor in good health. Some libraries in this study had Jurkat cell RNA spiked in. The gene calls are TRBV5-4 and TRBJ2-7; D call uncertain. The chain's CDR3 is CASSPTDSYEQYF. Here the CDR3 DNA reads TGTGCCAGCAGCCCGACCGACTCCTACGAGCAGTACTTC.